This T cell receptor beta chain was captured in a study of blood T cells in healthy people across ages. From germline, CDR1 is SGHTA and CDR2 FQGTGA. Trimming removed 5 bases at V and 0 bases at J, with 12 bases between. The CDR3 spans 15 residues. In its sample, this clonotype was seen a few times. For the second PCR, which ran for about 6 to 11 cycles, a sample-barcoded 5' primer and a J-beta primer mix were used. TCRdb analysed the 5' RACE reads with MiXCR anew, one entry per CDR3 protein. Among more than 1,400,000 distinct CDR3 sequences listed, around 42% were seen once. The sample comprised blood. The rearrangement joins TRBV7-3 to TRBJ2-3; no clear D. The sequence was obtained from a woman in her late teens or twenties in good health. Here the CDR3 reads CASSPTTTSTDTQYF. The CDR3 DNA reads as TGTGCCAGCAGCCCCACAACCACTAGCACAGATACGCAGTATTTT.